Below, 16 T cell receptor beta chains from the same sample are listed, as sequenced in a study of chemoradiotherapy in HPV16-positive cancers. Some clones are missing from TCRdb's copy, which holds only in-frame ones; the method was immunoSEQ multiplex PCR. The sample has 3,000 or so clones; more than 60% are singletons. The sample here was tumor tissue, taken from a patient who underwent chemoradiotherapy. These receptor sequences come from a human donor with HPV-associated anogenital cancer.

For the CDR3, the DNA is TGTGCCTGGAAGACATGGCGTAGAAAGACCTATGGCTACACCTTC. Translation gives CAWKTWRRKTYGYTF. V gene TRBV30 combines with J gene TRBJ1-2, with unresolved D. Germline V gene lookup returns CDR1 GTSNPN and CDR2 SVGIG (reference sequence). CDR3 length: 15 residues. The V gene lost 4 bases and the J gene lost 4 bases, with 19 bases spanning the gap.

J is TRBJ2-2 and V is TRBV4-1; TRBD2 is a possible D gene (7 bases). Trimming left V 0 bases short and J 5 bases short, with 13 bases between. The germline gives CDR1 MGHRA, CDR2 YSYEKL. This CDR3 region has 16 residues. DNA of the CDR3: TGCGCCAGCAGCCAAGATGGGAGGGGGGGGACCGGGGAGCTGTTTTTT. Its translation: CASSQDGRGGTGELFF.

The CDR3 sequence is CASSQGLVGGQGGSGELFF. Written as DNA, the CDR3 is TGCGCCAGCAGCCAAGGATTAGTGGGAGGACAGGGCGGATCCGGGGAGCTGTTTTTT. This chain links TRBV4-3 with TRBJ2-2; TRBD1 agrees at 8 bases. The CDR3 has 19 amino acids. V was pared by 1 base and J by 6 bases, with 16 bases of the junction left unmatched. Germline values: CDR1 LGHNA, CDR2 YSLEER.

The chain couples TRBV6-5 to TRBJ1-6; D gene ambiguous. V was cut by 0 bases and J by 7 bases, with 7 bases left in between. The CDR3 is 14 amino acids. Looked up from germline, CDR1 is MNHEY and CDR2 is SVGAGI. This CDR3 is CASSYSQGNSPLHF. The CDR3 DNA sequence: TGTGCCAGCAGTTACTCACAAGGGAATTCACCCCTCCACTTT.

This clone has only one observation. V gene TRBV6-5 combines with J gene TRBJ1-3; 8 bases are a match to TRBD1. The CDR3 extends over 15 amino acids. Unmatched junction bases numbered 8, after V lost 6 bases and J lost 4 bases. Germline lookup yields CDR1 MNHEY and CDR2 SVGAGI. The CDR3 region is CASRPQGAEGNTIYF. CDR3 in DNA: TGTGCCAGCAGACCGCAGGGGGCGGAGGGAAACACCATATATTTT.

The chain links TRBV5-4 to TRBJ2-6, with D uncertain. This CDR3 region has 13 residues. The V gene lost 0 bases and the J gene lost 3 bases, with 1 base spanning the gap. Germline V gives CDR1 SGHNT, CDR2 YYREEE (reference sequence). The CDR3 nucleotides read TGTGCCAGCAGCTTGGATGGGGCCAACGTCCTGACTTTC. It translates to CASSLDGANVLTF.

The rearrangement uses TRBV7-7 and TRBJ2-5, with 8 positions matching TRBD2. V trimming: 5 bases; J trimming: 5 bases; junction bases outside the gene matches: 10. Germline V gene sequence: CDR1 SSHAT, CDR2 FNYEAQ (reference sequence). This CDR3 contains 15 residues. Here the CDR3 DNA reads TGTGCCAGCAGCCCCCGGGGGGGTACTGAGGAGACCCAGTACTTC. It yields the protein CASSPRGGTEETQYF.

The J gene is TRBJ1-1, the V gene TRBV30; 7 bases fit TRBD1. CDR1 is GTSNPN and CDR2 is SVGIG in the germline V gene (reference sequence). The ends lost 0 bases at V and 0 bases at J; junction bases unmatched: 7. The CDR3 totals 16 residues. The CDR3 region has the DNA TGTGCCTGGAGTGTACTAGGAGGGGGCTTGAACACTGAAGCTTTCTTT. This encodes CAWSVLGGGLNTEAFF.

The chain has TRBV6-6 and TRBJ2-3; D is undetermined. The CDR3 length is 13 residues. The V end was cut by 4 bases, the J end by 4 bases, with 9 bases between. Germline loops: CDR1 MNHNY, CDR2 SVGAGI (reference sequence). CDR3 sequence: CASSSNDPDTQYF. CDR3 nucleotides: TGTGCCAGCAGTTCCAACGACCCAGATACGCAGTATTTT.

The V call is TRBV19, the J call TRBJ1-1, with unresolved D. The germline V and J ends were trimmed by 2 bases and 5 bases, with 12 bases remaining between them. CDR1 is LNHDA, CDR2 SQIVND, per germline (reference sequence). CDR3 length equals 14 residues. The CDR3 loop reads CASSIIPPRTEAFF. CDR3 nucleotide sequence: TGTGCCAGTAGTATAATCCCCCCGCGAACTGAAGCTTTCTTT.

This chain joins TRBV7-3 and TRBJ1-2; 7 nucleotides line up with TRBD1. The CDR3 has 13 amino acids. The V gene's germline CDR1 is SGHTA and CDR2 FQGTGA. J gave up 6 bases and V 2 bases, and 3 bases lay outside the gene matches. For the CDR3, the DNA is TGTGCCAGCAGCTTAGGTACAGGGGATGGCTACACCTTC. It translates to CASSLGTGDGYTF.

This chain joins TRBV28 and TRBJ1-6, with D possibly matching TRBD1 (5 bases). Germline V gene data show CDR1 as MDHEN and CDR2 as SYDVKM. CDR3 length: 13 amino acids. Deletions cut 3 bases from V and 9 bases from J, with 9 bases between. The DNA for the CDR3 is TGTGCCAGCAGTTTGCAGGGACGTTCACCCCTCCACTTT. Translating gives CASSLQGRSPLHF.

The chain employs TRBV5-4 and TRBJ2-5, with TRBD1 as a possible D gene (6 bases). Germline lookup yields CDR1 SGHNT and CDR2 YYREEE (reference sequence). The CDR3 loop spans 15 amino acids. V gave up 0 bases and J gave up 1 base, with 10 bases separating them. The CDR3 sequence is CASSLAIGGQETQYF. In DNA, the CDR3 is TGTGCCAGCAGCTTGGCAATAGGGGGCCAAGAGACCCAGTACTTC.

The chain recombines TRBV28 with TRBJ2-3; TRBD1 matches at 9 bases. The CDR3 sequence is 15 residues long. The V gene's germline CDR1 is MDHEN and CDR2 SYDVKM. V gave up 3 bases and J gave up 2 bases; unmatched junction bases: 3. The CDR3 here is CASSLGQGDTDTQYF. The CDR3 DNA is TGTGCCAGCAGTTTGGGACAGGGCGACACAGATACGCAGTATTTT.

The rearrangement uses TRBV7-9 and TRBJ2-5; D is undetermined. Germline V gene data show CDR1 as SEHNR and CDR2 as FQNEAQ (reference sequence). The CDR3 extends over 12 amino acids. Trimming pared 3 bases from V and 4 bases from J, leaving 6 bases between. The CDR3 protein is CASSFGLETQYF. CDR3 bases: TGTGCCAGCAGCTTCGGCCTAGAGACCCAGTACTTC.

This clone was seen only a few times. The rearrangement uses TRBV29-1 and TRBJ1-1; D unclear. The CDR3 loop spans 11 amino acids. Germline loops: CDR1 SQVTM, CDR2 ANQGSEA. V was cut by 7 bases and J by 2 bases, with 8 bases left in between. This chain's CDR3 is CSGSDNTEAFF. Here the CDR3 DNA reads TGCAGCGGTTCAGATAACACTGAAGCTTTCTTT.